In its sample, the clone carrying this TCR beta chain was seen many times. The antigen is not known. CDR1 MNHEY and CDR2 SMNVEV come from the germline V gene (reference sequence). Trimming stripped 0 bases from V and 7 bases from J, with 13 bases between. The CDR3 totals 15 residues. The data belong to a study of T cells after yellow fever vaccination. General study results and limits: Weaker, the secondary response peaked sooner, at day 5 versus 15. Detected again after the booster were most primary-vaccination clones, at roughly 95% CD4 and approximately 85% CD8.

TCRdb processed the 5' RACE reads anew with MiXCR; each CDR3 protein has one entry. This sample has a few hundred thousand distinct CDR3 sequences, with 4.1% found just once. The chain links TRBV27 to TRBJ1-5; D is uncertain. This TCR derives from a man aged 18 to 30 who received the YFV17D yellow fever vaccine. The sample here was PBMCs, taken 5 days after the yellow fever booster vaccination. The DNA for the CDR3 is TGTGCCAGCAGTTTATCAAACCCTCGTCAGCAGCCCCAGCATTTT. It translates to CASSLSNPRQQPQHF.